This TCR beta chain derives from a study of shared clonotypes between healthy human individuals. Study-wide results and limits: Only blood was sampled, and tissue TCR repertoires likely differ from blood ones. All-four-donor shared clonotypes had higher generation probabilities than non-shared clonotypes did.

Of note for this clone: The antigen remains unidentified.

Original processing methods: ImmunoSEQ gave junction-only sequences without quality scores, so filtering differed. The method was immunoSEQ multiplex PCR; TCRdb's version includes in-frame clones alone and lacks a portion of them. From that table come the V and J calls and clone size; the DNA was used to work out D and trimming. The sample shows a few million clones, just over 90% of them seen only once. This CDR3 has 16 amino acids. Looked up from germline, CDR1 is ENHRY and CDR2 is SYGVKD. V was cut by 3 bases and J by 5 bases, with 18 bases left in between. V gene TRBV10-3 combines with J gene TRBJ2-3; D is tentatively TRBD1 or TRBD2 (7 bases each). Sequencing was performed on naive CD4+ T cells from PBMCs. Described subset: CD45RA+ positively selected. The sequence came from a man aged 18 to 35 in good health. Some clones in this sample may be carry-over from other donors' samples. This CDR3 is CAISDPRGGLKDTQYF. DNA for the CDR3: TGTGCCATCAGTGACCCCAGGGGGGGTTTGAAAGATACGCAGTATTTT.